This T cell receptor (beta chain) was obtained from a study of blood T cell repertoires in COVID-19. Study as a whole: Nucleic acid was either cDNA or gDNA, and it came from T cells, B-cell-depleted T cells, or PBMCs.

In germline, CDR1 is KGHSH, CDR2 LQKENI. Trimming cost V 2 bases and J 1 base, with 11 bases left between them. CDR3 length equals 15 residues. Per the original data handling: Amplification of reference gene primers was used by the study to estimate nucleated cell counts. Measured with immunoSEQ multiplex PCR; TCRdb has only the in-frame clones, and not every one. V and J calls and clone size are given by that table; D and trimming were obtained from the DNA. This sample has around 130,000 clones; more than 70% occur once, and the top ten carry 1.5% to 2%. The source material was peripheral blood. The rearrangement joins TRBV18 to TRBJ1-1, with D perhaps TRBD1 (6 bases). The sequence was obtained from a man between 65 and 85 years old with acute or convalescent COVID-19. The CDR3 loop reads CASSPSTGENTEAFF. The CDR3 DNA is TGTGCCAGCTCACCATCGACAGGCGAGAACACTGAAGCTTTCTTT.